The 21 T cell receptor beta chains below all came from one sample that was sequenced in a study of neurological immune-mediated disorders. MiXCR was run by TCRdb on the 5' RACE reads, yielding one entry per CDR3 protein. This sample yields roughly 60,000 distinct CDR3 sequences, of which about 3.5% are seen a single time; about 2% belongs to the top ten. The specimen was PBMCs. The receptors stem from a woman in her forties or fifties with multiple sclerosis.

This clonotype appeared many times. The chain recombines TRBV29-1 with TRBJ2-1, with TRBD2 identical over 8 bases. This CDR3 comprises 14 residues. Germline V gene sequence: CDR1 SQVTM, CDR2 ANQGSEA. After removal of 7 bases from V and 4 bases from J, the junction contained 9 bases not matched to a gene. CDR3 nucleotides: TGCAGCGCCCCATCCCCGGGAGGGTACAATGAGCAGTTCTTC. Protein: CSAPSPGGYNEQFF.

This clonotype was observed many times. CDR3 residues: CASSFSGDTEAFF. The CDR3 DNA reads as TGCGCCAGCAGCTTCTCAGGGGACACTGAAGCTTTCTTT. The J gene is TRBJ1-1, the V gene TRBV5-1; possible D gene TRBD1, 6 bases. The CDR3 covers 13 residues. Deletions cut 2 bases from V and 3 bases from J, with 8 bases between. Germline V lookup: CDR1 SGHRS, CDR2 YFSETQ.

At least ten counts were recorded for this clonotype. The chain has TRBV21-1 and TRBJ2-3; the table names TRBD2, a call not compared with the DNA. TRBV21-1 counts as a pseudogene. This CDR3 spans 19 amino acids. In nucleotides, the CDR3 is TGTGCCAGCAGCAAAGTACGACTAGCGGGAGGGCCGGGGACAGATACGCAGTATTTT. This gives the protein CASSKVRLAGGPGTDTQYF.

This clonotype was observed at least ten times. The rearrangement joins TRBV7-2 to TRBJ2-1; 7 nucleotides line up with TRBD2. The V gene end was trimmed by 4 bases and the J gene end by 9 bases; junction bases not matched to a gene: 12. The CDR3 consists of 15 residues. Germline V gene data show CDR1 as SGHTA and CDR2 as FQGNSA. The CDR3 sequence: CASSSDVLARGEQFF. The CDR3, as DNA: TGTGCCAGCAGCTCCGATGTACTAGCGAGAGGTGAGCAGTTCTTC.

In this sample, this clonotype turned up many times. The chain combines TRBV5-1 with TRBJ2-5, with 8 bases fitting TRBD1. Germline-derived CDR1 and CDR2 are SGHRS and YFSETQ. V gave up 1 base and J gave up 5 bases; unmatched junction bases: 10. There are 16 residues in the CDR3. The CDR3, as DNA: TGCGCCAGCAGCTTGATTTGGGACAGGTATTGGGAGACCCAGTACTTC. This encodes CASSLIWDRYWETQYF. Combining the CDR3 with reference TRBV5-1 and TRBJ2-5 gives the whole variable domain KAGVTQTPRYLIKTRGQQVTLSCSPISGHRSVSWYQQTPGQGLQFLFEYFSETQRNKGNFPGRFSGRQFSNSRSEMNVSTLELGDSALYLCASSLIWDRYWETQYFGPGTRLLVL.

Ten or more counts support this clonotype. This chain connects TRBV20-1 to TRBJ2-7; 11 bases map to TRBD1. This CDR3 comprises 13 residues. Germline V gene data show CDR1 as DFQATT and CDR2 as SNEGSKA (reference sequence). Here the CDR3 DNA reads TGCAGCGCAGGAGGACAGGGGGCTGGCGAGCAGTACTTC. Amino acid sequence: CSAGGQGAGEQYF.

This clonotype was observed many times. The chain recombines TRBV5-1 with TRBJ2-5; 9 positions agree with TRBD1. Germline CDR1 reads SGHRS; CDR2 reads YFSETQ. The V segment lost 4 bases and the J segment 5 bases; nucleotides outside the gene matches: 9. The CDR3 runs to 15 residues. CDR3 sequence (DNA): TGCGCCAGCAGCATGACAGGGGGAGGCGGGGAGACCCAGTACTTC. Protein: CASSMTGGGGETQYF.

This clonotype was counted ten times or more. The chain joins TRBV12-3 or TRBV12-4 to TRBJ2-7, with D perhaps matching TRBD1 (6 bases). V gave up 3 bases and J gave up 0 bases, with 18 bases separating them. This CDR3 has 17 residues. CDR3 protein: CASSFSSRSRGSYEQYF. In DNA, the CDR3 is TGTGCCAGCAGTTTTTCCAGTAGATCCAGGGGCTCCTACGAGCAGTACTTC.

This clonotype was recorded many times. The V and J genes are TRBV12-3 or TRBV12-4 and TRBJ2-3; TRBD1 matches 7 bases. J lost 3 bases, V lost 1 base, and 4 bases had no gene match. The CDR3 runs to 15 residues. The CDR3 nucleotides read TGTGCCAGCAGTTTAGGACAGGGTCGAACAGATACGCAGTATTTT. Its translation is CASSLGQGRTDTQYF.

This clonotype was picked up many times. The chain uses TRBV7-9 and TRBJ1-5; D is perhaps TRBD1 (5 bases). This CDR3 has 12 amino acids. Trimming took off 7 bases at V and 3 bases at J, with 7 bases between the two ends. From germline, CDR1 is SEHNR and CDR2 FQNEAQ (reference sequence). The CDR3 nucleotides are TGTGCCAGCACAGGGAACAATCAGCCCCAGCATTTT. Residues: CASTGNNQPQHF.

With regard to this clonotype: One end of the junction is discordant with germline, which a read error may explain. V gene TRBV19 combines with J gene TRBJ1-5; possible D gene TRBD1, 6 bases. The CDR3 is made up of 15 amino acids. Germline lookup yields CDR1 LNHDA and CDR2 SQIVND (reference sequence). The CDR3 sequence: CASRAGGGRNQPQNF. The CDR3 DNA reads TGTGCCAGTAGAGCGGGAGGGGGTCGAAATCAGCCCCAGAATTTT.

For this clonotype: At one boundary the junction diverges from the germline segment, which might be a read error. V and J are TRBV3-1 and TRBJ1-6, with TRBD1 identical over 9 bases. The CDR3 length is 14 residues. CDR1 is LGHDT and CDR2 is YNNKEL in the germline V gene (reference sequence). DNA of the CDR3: TGTGCCAGCAGCCTTCGACAGGGGGATTCACCCCTCAACTTT. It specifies CASSLRQGDSPLNF.

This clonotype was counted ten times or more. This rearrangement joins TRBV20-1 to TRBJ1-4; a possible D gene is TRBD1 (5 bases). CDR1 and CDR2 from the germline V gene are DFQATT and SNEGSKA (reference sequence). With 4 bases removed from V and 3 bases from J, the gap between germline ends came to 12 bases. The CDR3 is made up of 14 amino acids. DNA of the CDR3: TGCAGTGCTACCGTCTGGGGGGCTAATGAAAAACTGTTTTTT. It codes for CSATVWGANEKLFF.

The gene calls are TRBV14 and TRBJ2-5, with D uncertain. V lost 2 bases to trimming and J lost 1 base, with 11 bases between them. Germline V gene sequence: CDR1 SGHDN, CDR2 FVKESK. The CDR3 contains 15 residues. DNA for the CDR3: TGTGCCAGCAGCCAATTTGCAGGACCCCAAGAGACCCAGTACTTC. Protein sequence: CASSQFAGPQETQYF. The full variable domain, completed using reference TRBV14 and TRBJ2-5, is EAGVTQFPSHSVIEKGQTVTLRCDPISGHDNLYWYRRVMGKEIKFLLHFVKESKQDESGMPNNRFLAERTGGTYSTLKVQPAELEDSGVYFCASSQFAGPQETQYFGPGTRLLVL.

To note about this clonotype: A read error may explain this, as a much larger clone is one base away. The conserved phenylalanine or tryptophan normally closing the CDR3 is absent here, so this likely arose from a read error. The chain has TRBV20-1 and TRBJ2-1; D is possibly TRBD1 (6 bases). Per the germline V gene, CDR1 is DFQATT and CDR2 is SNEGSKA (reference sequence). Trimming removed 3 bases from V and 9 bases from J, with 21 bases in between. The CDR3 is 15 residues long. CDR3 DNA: TGCAGTGCTAGTGATAGGGACACGCTTAGGGGTGAGCAGTTCATC. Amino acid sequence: CSASDRDTLRGEQFI.

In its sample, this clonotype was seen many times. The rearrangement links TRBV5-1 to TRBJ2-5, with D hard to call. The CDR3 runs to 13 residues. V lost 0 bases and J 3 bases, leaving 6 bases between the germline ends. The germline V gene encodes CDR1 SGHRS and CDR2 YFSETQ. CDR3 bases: TGCGCCAGCAGCTTGGCTGTGGAAGAGACCCAGTACTTC. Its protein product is CASSLAVEETQYF. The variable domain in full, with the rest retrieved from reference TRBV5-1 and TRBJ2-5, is KAGVTQTPRYLIKTRGQQVTLSCSPISGHRSVSWYQQTPGQGLQFLFEYFSETQRNKGNFPGRFSGRQFSNSRSEMNVSTLELGDSALYLCASSLAVEETQYFGPGTRLLVL.

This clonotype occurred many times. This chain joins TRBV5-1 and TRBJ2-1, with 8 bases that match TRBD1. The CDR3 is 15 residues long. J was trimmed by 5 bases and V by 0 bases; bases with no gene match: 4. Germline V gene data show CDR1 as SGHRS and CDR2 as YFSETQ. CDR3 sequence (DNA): TGCGCCAGCAGCTTGGTCCAGGGGGCCCACAATGAGCAGTTCTTC. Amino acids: CASSLVQGAHNEQFF.

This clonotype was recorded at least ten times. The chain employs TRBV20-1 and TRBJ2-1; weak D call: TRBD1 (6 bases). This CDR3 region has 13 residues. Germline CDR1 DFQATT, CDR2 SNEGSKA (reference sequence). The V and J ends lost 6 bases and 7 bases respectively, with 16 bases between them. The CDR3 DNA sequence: TGCAGTGCCGTGGGGGCAGGGAGTAATGAGCAGTTCTTC. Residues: CSAVGAGSNEQFF.

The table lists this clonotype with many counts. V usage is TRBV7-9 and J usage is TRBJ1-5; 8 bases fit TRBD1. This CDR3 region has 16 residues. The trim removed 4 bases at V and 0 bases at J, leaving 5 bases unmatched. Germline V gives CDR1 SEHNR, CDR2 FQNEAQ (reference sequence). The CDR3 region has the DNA TGTGCCAGCAGCTCGGGGACAGGATATAGCAATCAGCCCCAGCATTTT. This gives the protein CASSSGTGYSNQPQHF.

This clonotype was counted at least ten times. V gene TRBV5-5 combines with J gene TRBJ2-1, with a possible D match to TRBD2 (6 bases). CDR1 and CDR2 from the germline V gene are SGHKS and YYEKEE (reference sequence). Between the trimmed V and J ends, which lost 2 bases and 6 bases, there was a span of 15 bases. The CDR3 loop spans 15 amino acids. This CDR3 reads CASSFRRAPGNEQFF. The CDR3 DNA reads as TGTGCCAGCAGCTTCCGGAGGGCCCCTGGCAATGAGCAGTTCTTC.

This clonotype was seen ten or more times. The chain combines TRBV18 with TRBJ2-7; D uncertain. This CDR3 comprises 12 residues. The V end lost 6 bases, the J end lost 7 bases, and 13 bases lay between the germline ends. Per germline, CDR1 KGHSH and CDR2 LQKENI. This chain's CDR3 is CASSPNKEEQYF. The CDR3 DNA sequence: TGTGCCAGCTCGCCGAACAAGGAAGAGCAGTACTTC.